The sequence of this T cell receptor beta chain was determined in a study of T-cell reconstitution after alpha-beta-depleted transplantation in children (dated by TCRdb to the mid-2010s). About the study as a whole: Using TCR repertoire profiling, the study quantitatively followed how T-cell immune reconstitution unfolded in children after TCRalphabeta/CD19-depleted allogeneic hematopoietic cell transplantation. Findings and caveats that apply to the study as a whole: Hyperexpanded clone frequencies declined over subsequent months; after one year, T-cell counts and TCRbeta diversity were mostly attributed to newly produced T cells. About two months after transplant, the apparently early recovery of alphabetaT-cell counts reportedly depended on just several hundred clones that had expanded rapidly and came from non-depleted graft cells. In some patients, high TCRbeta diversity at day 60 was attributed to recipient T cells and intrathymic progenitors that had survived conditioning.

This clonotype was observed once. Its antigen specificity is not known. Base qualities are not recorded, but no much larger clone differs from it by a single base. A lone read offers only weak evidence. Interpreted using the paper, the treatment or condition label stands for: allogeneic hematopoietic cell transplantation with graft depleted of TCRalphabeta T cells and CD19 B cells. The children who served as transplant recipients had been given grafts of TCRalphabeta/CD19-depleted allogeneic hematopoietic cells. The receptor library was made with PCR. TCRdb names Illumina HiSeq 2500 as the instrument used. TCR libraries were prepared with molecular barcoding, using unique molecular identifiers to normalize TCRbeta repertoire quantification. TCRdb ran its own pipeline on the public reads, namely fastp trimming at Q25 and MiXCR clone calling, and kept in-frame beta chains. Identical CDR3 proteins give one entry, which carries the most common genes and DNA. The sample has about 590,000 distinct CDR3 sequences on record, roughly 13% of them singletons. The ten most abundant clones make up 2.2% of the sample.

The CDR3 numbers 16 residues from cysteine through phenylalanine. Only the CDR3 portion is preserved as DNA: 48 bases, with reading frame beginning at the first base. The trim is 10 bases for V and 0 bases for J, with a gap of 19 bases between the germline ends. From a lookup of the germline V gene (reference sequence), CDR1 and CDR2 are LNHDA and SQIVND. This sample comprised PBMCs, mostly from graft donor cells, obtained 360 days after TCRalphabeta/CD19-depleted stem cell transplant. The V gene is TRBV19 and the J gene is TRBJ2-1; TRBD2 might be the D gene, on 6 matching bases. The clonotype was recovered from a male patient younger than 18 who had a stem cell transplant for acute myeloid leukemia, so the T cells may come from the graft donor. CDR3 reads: CATVGLAGSSYNEQFF. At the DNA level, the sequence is TGTGCCACTGTTGGGTTGGCGGGGAGCTCCTACAATGAGCAGTTCTTC.